The 32 T cell receptor beta chains listed next were all sequenced from one sample in a study of PD-1 blockade in classical Hodgkin lymphoma. Indicated time point: cycle 4 day 1 (C4D1), after 6 weeks of nivolumab. Each patient relapsed following autologous stem cell transplantation, and prior brentuximab vedotin exposure differed. The data were produced by immunoSEQ multiplex PCR, yet TCRdb's version contains in-frame clones alone and is incomplete. Among tens of thousands of clones, around 78% were seen once, and the ten largest hold 37%. The input for sequencing was peripheral blood mononuclear cells (PBMCs), taken before the fourth cycle of nivolumab. The origin of the receptors is a human donor with classical Hodgkin lymphoma.

The chain couples TRBV5-4 to TRBJ1-4; the D is unclear. From germline, CDR1 is SGHNT and CDR2 YYREEE (reference sequence). The CDR3 runs 14 residues. Trimming stripped 3 bases from V and 8 bases from J, with 14 bases between. The CDR3, as DNA: TGTGCCAGCAGCTATGGAAGGGCGGGGGAAAAACTGTTTTTT. It is translated as CASSYGRAGEKLFF.

This clone showed up just a few times. The chain carries TRBV23-1 and TRBJ2-7; possibly TRBD2 for D (6 bases). TRBV23-1 is designated an ORF whose function remains uncertain. The CDR3 extends over 10 amino acids. The V gene lost 4 bases and the J gene lost 12 bases, with 10 bases spanning the gap. This CDR3 is CASSPRETYF. CDR3 coding DNA: TGCGCCAGCAGTCCTCGGGAGACGTACTTC.

The chain links TRBV11-3 to TRBJ2-7; tentatively, D is TRBD1 (5 bases). This CDR3 contains 12 residues. Germline assignment: CDR1 SGHNT and CDR2 YENEEA. The ends were cut back, 5 bases at V and 3 bases at J, with 8 bases in the middle. CDR3 nucleotides: TGTGCCAGCAGCGCCCAGGGCTACGAGCAGTACTTC. It specifies CASSAQGYEQYF.

The V call is TRBV7-3, the J call TRBJ1-3; D not resolved. Germline V gives CDR1 SGHTA, CDR2 FQGTGA. The CDR3 length is 16 residues. V gave up 5 bases and J gave up 2 bases, with 16 bases separating them. The CDR3 protein is CASSGAAGSAGNTIYF. CDR3 sequence (DNA): TGTGCCAGCAGCGGAGCAGCGGGAAGTGCTGGAAACACCATATATTTT.

The rearrangement links TRBV6-5 to TRBJ2-7, with D possibly being TRBD2 (5 bases). The CDR3 totals 15 residues. V dropped 2 bases and J dropped 1 base, with 12 bases sitting between them. Germline V gene sequence: CDR1 MNHEY, CDR2 SVGAGI. The CDR3 loop reads CASSYAGSRSYEQYF. The CDR3 DNA follows: TGTGCCAGCAGTTACGCGGGTTCAAGGTCCTACGAGCAGTACTTC.

The CDR3 here is CASSQATGTAGSGYTF. CDR3 nucleotides: TGCGCCAGCAGCCAAGCCACCGGGACAGCTGGGTCCGGCTACACCTTC. The chain recombines TRBV4-3 with TRBJ1-2; 7 nucleotides align to TRBD1. V lost 1 base to trimming and J lost 8 bases; unmatched junction nucleotides: 13. Germline lookup yields CDR1 LGHNA and CDR2 YSLEER. This CDR3 region has 16 residues.

This clone was counted once. This chain connects TRBV15 to TRBJ2-3; D gene unclear. Trimming removed 4 bases at V and 6 bases at J, with 8 bases between. Germline loops: CDR1 LNHNV, CDR2 YYDKDF (reference sequence). This CDR3 region has 12 residues. DNA of the CDR3: TGTGCCACCAGCACCAGCCCTGATACGCAGTATTTT. Protein product: CATSTSPDTQYF.

This clone appeared a few times. The V call is TRBV5-1, the J call TRBJ1-2; D may be TRBD1 (6 bases). V was pared by 4 bases and J by 2 bases, with 18 bases between. Germline CDR1 is SGHRS and CDR2 is YFSETQ. The CDR3 contains 16 residues. CDR3 in amino acids: CASSLQTGKGNYGYTF. The DNA for the CDR3 is TGCGCCAGCAGCCTACAAACAGGGAAGGGGAACTATGGCTACACCTTC.

CDR3 region: CASSLGLADQETQYF. The CDR3 bases are TGTGCCAGTAGTCTCGGACTAGCGGACCAAGAGACCCAGTACTTC. V and J are TRBV19 and TRBJ2-5; 10 bases fit TRBD2. Trimming took 5 bases from V and 0 from J; bases not matched to a gene: 3. The CDR3 runs to 15 residues. Germline V gives CDR1 LNHDA, CDR2 SQIVND (reference sequence). Looking up the rest from reference TRBV19 and TRBJ2-5 gives the full variable domain: DGGITQSPKYLFRKEGQNVTLSCEQNLNHDAMYWYRQDPGQGLRLIYYSQIVNDFQKGDIAEGYSVSREKKESFPLTVTSAQKNPTAFYLCASSLGLADQETQYFGPGTRLLVL.

J is TRBJ2-2 and V is TRBV15; D unresolved. Trimming pared 1 base from V and 1 base from J, leaving 10 bases between. Germline loops: CDR1 LNHNV, CDR2 YYDKDF (reference sequence). The CDR3 runs 16 residues. Written as DNA, the CDR3 is TGTGCCACCAGCAGAGGAGGCAGTCTGAACACCGGGGAGCTGTTTTTT. Residues: CATSRGGSLNTGELFF.

By share, this clone ranks as medium-sized. The chain links TRBV19 to TRBJ1-3; D uncertain. This CDR3 region has 14 residues. V lost 5 bases and J 1 base, leaving 9 bases between the germline ends. Germline V CDR1 and CDR2: LNHDA, SQIVND (reference sequence). The CDR3 sequence is CASSDRGSGNTIYF. CDR3 nucleotide sequence: TGTGCCAGTAGTGATAGAGGTTCTGGAAACACCATATATTTT.

In its sample, this clone was seen a few times. This chain uses TRBV19 with TRBJ1-6; D might be TRBD1 (6 bases). CDR1 and CDR2 (germline): LNHDA, SQIVND (reference sequence). The CDR3 length is 20 residues. With 5 bases removed from V and 0 bases from J, the gap between germline ends came to 23 bases. CDR3 loop: CASSAPWGTRKSSYNSPLHF. The CDR3 DNA is TGTGCCAGTAGTGCCCCGTGGGGGACACGGAAGAGCTCCTATAATTCACCCCTCCACTTT. Filled out from reference TRBV19 and TRBJ1-6, the complete variable domain reads DGGITQSPKYLFRKEGQNVTLSCEQNLNHDAMYWYRQDPGQGLRLIYYSQIVNDFQKGDIAEGYSVSREKKESFPLTVTSAQKNPTAFYLCASSAPWGTRKSSYNSPLHFGNGTRLTVT.

The chain couples TRBV4-2 to TRBJ2-7; D is perhaps TRBD1 (5 bases). Germline assignment: CDR1 LGHNA and CDR2 YNFKEQ. The V and J ends lost 0 bases and 3 bases respectively, with 12 bases between them. The CDR3 extends over 15 amino acids. Here the CDR3 reads CASSQEGNRNYEQYF. In nucleotides, the CDR3 is TGTGCCAGCAGCCAAGAAGGGAACAGGAACTACGAGCAGTACTTC.

This clone was counted once. The J gene is TRBJ2-3, the V gene TRBV10-2, with TRBD2 identical over 10 bases. This CDR3 region has 14 residues. In germline, CDR1 is WSHSY, CDR2 SAAADI. The V gene end was trimmed by 6 bases and the J gene end by 4 bases; junction bases not matched to a gene: 4. The CDR3 is CASRAGGASDTQYF. The CDR3 region has the DNA TGCGCCAGCAGAGCGGGGGGGGCTTCAGATACGCAGTATTTT.

V and J are TRBV9 and TRBJ2-3; TRBD1 agrees at 8 bases. The CDR3 runs to 17 residues. In germline, CDR1 is SGDLS, CDR2 YYNGEE. V dropped 2 bases and J dropped 6; count of bases not matched to a gene: 14. This CDR3 reads CASSVSTGQGPQDTQYF. The CDR3 DNA reads TGTGCCAGCAGCGTCTCTACCGGACAGGGCCCCCAGGATACGCAGTATTTT.

This clone has a handful of counts. This rearrangement joins TRBV25-1 to TRBJ1-6; 7 nucleotides match TRBD1. The CDR3 runs to 14 residues. The germline V gene has CDR1 MGHDK and CDR2 SYGVNS. V shed 5 bases, J shed 5 bases, and the junction held 3 bases outside the gene matches. This CDR3 reads CASSWDRDNSPLHF. The CDR3 region has the DNA TGTGCCAGCAGTTGGGACAGAGATAATTCACCCCTCCACTTT.

The genes are TRBV7-3 and TRBJ1-6; possible D gene TRBD1, 6 bases. V was pared by 5 bases and J by 10 bases, with 18 bases between. Per the germline V gene, CDR1 is SGHTA and CDR2 is FQGTGA. CDR3 length: 15 amino acids. The CDR3 here is CASSQGSPANSPLHF. CDR3 bases: TGTGCCAGCAGCCAGGGGTCGCCCGCGAACTCACCCCTCCACTTT.

This clone appeared a few times. The CDR3 loop reads CAVQGSRSGNTIYF. In DNA, the CDR3 is TGTGCCGTACAGGGTTCTCGCTCTGGAAACACCATATATTTT. This chain links TRBV6-5 with TRBJ1-3; tentatively, D is TRBD1 (6 bases). Germline V CDR1 and CDR2: MNHEY, SVGAGI. The CDR3 contains 14 residues. Trimming stripped 11 bases from V and 0 bases from J, with 14 bases between.

The chain combines TRBV30 with TRBJ1-2, with D unresolved. Trimming pared 7 bases from V and 5 bases from J, leaving 14 bases between. The CDR3 sequence is 12 residues long. Germline lookup yields CDR1 GTSNPN and CDR2 SVGIG (reference sequence). Here the CDR3 DNA reads TGTGCCTACCATTCACAGCTTTATGGCTACACCTTC. Protein: CAYHSQLYGYTF.

Concerning this clone itself: One end of the junction does not line up with germline, which may come from a read error. The rearrangement uses TRBV7-7 and TRBJ1-1; D remains unclear. Germline CDR1 and CDR2: SSHAT and FNYEAQ (reference sequence). The CDR3 contains 13 residues. CDR3 sequence (DNA): TGTGCTAGCAGCTTAGATTTGAACACTGAAGCTTTCTTT. This gives the protein CASSLDLNTEAFF.

This clone has a handful of counts. J is TRBJ1-5 and V is TRBV27; no firm D call. The germline V gene encodes CDR1 MNHEY and CDR2 SMNVEV (reference sequence). The CDR3 contains 13 residues. Trimming shortened V by 3 bases and J by 2 bases, and 5 bases separated the two germline ends. The CDR3 bases are TGTGCCAGCAGTTTTGAAGGCAATCAGCCCCAGCATTTT. Translation: CASSFEGNQPQHF.

The chain combines TRBV10-3 with TRBJ1-6; 12 bases align to TRBD1. The CDR3 has 16 residues. Trimming took 2 bases from V and 10 from J; bases not matched to a gene: 6. Germline lookup yields CDR1 ENHRY and CDR2 SYGVKD. This CDR3 reads CAISEAGDRGRSPLHF. For the CDR3, the DNA is TGTGCCATCAGTGAGGCCGGGGACAGGGGGCGATCACCCCTCCACTTT.

The chain combines TRBV7-9 with TRBJ1-2; D may be TRBD1 (5 bases). The CDR3 spans 13 residues. The V end was cut by 6 bases, the J end by 8 bases, with 16 bases between. Germline assignment: CDR1 SEHNR and CDR2 FQNEAQ (reference sequence). Written as DNA, the CDR3 is TGTGCCAGCAGGCCAACAGGCCGGTGGGGCTACACCTTC. It translates to CASRPTGRWGYTF.

The J gene is TRBJ1-2, the V gene TRBV6-5; unclear D gene. This CDR3 spans 15 amino acids. The germline V gene has CDR1 MNHEY and CDR2 SVGAGI. V was trimmed by 0 bases and J by 2 bases, leaving 10 bases between them. CDR3 in amino acids: CASSYSMYGNYGYTF. In DNA, the CDR3 is TGTGCCAGCAGTTACTCGATGTACGGCAACTATGGCTACACCTTC.

V usage is TRBV10-3 and J usage is TRBJ2-1; TRBD2 is a possible D gene (5 bases). This CDR3 is 16 amino acids long. CDR1 and CDR2 (germline): ENHRY, SYGVKD. V lost 6 bases and J lost 6, with 21 bases in between. The CDR3 DNA reads as TGTGCCATCAGCAAAGACCGGGCCATAGAGGGCAATGAGCAGTTCTTC. It is translated as CAISKDRAIEGNEQFF.

This chain joins TRBV7-6 and TRBJ2-2, with D perhaps matching TRBD1 (5 bases). Trimming removed 5 bases at V and 0 bases at J, with 7 bases between. Germline assignment: CDR1 SGHVS and CDR2 FNYEAQ. This CDR3 has 14 residues. In DNA form, the CDR3 reads TGTGCCAGCAGCGAGACAGCGAACACCGGGGAGCTGTTTTTT. It codes for CASSETANTGELFF.

This clone was seen a single time. This chain links TRBV4-3 with TRBJ1-5; D unclear. V shed 4 bases and J shed 1 base, with 20 bases lying between them. Germline loops: CDR1 LGHNA, CDR2 YSLEER. The CDR3 sequence is 18 residues long. Here the CDR3 DNA reads TGCGCCAGCAGCCGAAAATACGGTGGCCCGGCGAGCAATCAGCCCCAGCATTTT. Translated: CASSRKYGGPASNQPQHF.

This clone was counted only a few times. The chain carries TRBV5-6 and TRBJ2-1, with D possibly TRBD2 on 6 matching bases. The CDR3 totals 14 residues. V gave up 1 base and J gave up 7 bases, with 12 bases separating them. CDR1 is SGHDT and CDR2 is YYEEEE in the germline V gene. In DNA form, the CDR3 reads TGTGCCAGCAGCTTGCCCGGAGGAGGGAATGAGCAGTTCTTC. It codes for CASSLPGGGNEQFF.

This chain connects TRBV27 to TRBJ2-7; D remains unclear. This CDR3 has 15 residues. Trimming cost V 6 bases and J 2 bases, with 17 bases left between them. Germline CDR1 and CDR2: MNHEY and SMNVEV (reference sequence). The CDR3 protein is CASSPSLIGAYEQYF. CDR3 nucleotide sequence: TGTGCCAGCAGCCCATCCCTGATTGGAGCCTACGAGCAGTACTTC.

The CDR3 bases are TGCGCCAGCAGCTTGGGAGTCTCCCACTCCTACAATGAGCAGTTCTTC. This codes for CASSLGVSHSYNEQFF. V gene TRBV5-1 combines with J gene TRBJ2-1, with D hard to call. The V end was cut by 0 bases, the J end by 0 bases, with 10 bases between. The CDR3 consists of 16 residues. Germline V gene sequence: CDR1 SGHRS, CDR2 YFSETQ.

This rearrangement joins TRBV15 to TRBJ1-4; TRBD1 matches at 7 bases. Germline V gives CDR1 LNHNV, CDR2 YYDKDF (reference sequence). The J segment lost 3 bases and the V segment lost 1 base, leaving 2 bases of the junction unmatched. This CDR3 comprises 15 residues. Here the CDR3 DNA reads TGTGCCACCAGCAGAGGGGACAGCTCTAATGAAAAACTGTTTTTT. Residues: CATSRGDSSNEKLFF.

The chain is built from TRBV6-6 and TRBJ1-5, with D possibly being TRBD1 (6 bases). There are 15 residues in the CDR3. The V end lost 1 base, the J end lost 7 bases, and 14 bases lay between the germline ends. Germline-derived CDR1 and CDR2 are MNHNY and SVGAGI (reference sequence). For the CDR3, the DNA is TGTGCCAGCAGTTACTTCCGGCCTACAGGGCAGCCCCAGCATTTT. Its translation: CASSYFRPTGQPQHF.